A single sample is the source of the 14 T cell receptor beta chains below, sequenced in a study of blood T cell repertoires in COVID-19 (dated by TCRdb to about 2020). The library was generated by the immunoSEQ multiplex PCR assay. Not all clones reach the TCRdb copy of this immuneACCESS table, which keeps in-frame sequences only. Checked studies attribute under half of the gap to unresolved V genes and leave the rest unexplained. Present in this sample are about 170,000 clones, about 93% of which were seen just once. Jointly, the top ten make up 4.5% to 5.5% of the sample. Sequenced: peripheral blood. These receptors originate from a woman aged 45-65 years with acute or convalescent COVID-19.

The genes are TRBV24-1 and TRBJ1-2; no clear D gene. CDR1 and CDR2 from the germline V gene are KGHDR and SFDVKD. This CDR3 has 11 amino acids. The V end lost 0 bases, the J end lost 8 bases, and 3 bases lay between the germline ends. The CDR3 region has the DNA TGTGCCACCAGTGATTTGGGCGGCTACACCTTC. It specifies CATSDLGGYTF.

This clone was detected once. The rearrangement links TRBV7-3 to TRBJ2-1; D gene ambiguous. Germline CDR1 reads SGHTA; CDR2 reads FQGTGA. V lost 1 base to trimming and J lost 6 bases, with 13 bases between them. The CDR3 is made up of 15 amino acids. CDR3 in DNA: TGTGCCAGCAGCTTAAGTCCTAGTAAAGGCAATGAGCAGTTCTTC. It codes for CASSLSPSKGNEQFF.

The chain links TRBV7-9 to TRBJ1-2; D is possibly TRBD1 (5 bases). Trimming left V 1 base short and J 1 base short, with 10 bases between. The CDR3 has 15 residues. Germline V CDR1 and CDR2: SEHNR, FQNEAQ (reference sequence). The CDR3 spells CASSLDTGINYGYTF. CDR3 coding DNA: TGTGCCAGCAGCTTAGATACAGGAATTAACTATGGCTACACCTTC.

This clone was observed a few times. The chain employs TRBV19 and TRBJ1-1, with 7 positions matching TRBD1. Germline assignment: CDR1 LNHDA and CDR2 SQIVND (reference sequence). This CDR3 is built from 15 residues. V shed 2 bases, J shed 0 bases, and the junction held 3 bases outside the gene matches. The CDR3 region has the DNA TGTGCCAGTAGTATAAAGGGACAGTTGAACACTGAAGCTTTCTTT. Amino acids: CASSIKGQLNTEAFF.

For the CDR3, the DNA is TGTGCCACCAGTGAGTCTCAACACCCCTACGAGCAGTACTTC. It specifies CATSESQHPYEQYF. The V gene is TRBV24-1, the J gene TRBJ2-7; D unclear. The CDR3 runs 14 residues. Germline-derived CDR1 and CDR2 are KGHDR and SFDVKD. Deletions cut 4 bases from V and 2 bases from J, with 11 bases between.

V usage is TRBV2 and J usage is TRBJ1-2, with a possible D match to TRBD1 (6 bases). Germline loops: CDR1 SNHLY, CDR2 FYNNEI. The germline V and J ends were trimmed by 4 bases and 2 bases, with 11 bases remaining between them. This CDR3 spans 14 amino acids. Written as DNA, the CDR3 is TGTGCCAGCAGTGGGTTGGACAGCAACTATGGCTACACCTTC. Encoded protein: CASSGLDSNYGYTF.

The rearrangement joins TRBV30 to TRBJ1-1; D is possibly TRBD1 (6 bases). Germline CDR1 reads GTSNPN; CDR2 reads SVGIG (reference sequence). The ends were cut back, 2 bases at V and 0 bases at J, with 13 bases in the middle. The CDR3 contains 15 residues. For the CDR3, the DNA is TGTGCCTGGAGTTTCCCGGGACATCTGAACACTGAAGCTTTCTTT. Encoded protein: CAWSFPGHLNTEAFF.

In nucleotides, the CDR3 is TGTGCCAGCTCACCACGCGGGGGGCTGCGTGACACTGAAGCTTTCTTT. It yields the protein CASSPRGGLRDTEAFF. The chain combines TRBV18 with TRBJ1-1; D is possibly TRBD1 (6 bases). With 1 base removed from V and 3 bases from J, the gap between germline ends came to 15 bases. The germline V gene has CDR1 KGHSH and CDR2 LQKENI. There are 16 residues in the CDR3.

The chain uses TRBV6-5 and TRBJ1-1; TRBD1 is a possible D gene (5 bases). Trimming left V 5 bases short and J 0 bases short, with 7 bases between. Germline assignment: CDR1 MNHEY and CDR2 SVGAGI. The CDR3 has 13 amino acids. This CDR3 is CASSRQLNTEAFF. The CDR3 DNA follows: TGTGCCAGCAGTCGACAGTTGAACACTGAAGCTTTCTTT.

The chain links TRBV7-6 to TRBJ1-6, with 7 bases aligning to TRBD1. With V trimmed by 0 bases and J by 10 bases, 12 bases remained unmatched. This CDR3 spans 17 amino acids. The germline CDR1 and CDR2 sequences are SGHVS and FNYEAQ. The CDR3 sequence is CASSLAGTVTPGSPLHF. Written as DNA, the CDR3 is TGTGCCAGCAGCTTAGCAGGGACAGTCACCCCCGGGTCACCCCTCCACTTT.

The rearrangement uses TRBV30 and TRBJ1-6, with a possible D match to TRBD1 (6 bases). Germline CDR1 GTSNPN, CDR2 SVGIG (reference sequence). This CDR3 has 16 residues. Trimming cost V 2 bases and J 0 bases, with 11 bases left between them. CDR3 nucleotides: TGTGCCTGGAGTATTACAGGGAGCTCCTATAATTCACCCCTCCACTTT. Residues: CAWSITGSSYNSPLHF.

The CDR3 DNA reads TGTGCCAGCAGTTACGGAATAGCAACGTACAATGAGCAGTTCTTC. Its protein is CASSYGIATYNEQFF. J is TRBJ2-1 and V is TRBV6-6; D remains unclear. Deletions cut 2 bases from V and 4 bases from J, with 12 bases between. CDR1 is MNHNY and CDR2 is SVGAGI in the germline V gene (reference sequence). The CDR3 runs 15 residues.

V and J are TRBV2 and TRBJ1-1; D unresolved. V lost 3 bases and J 1 base, leaving 6 bases between the germline ends. This CDR3 comprises 13 residues. The germline gives CDR1 SNHLY, CDR2 FYNNEI. CDR3 residues: CASSEHRNTEAFF. CDR3 nucleotide sequence: TGTGCCAGCAGTGAGCATAGGAACACTGAAGCTTTCTTT.

V gene TRBV5-4 combines with J gene TRBJ1-6; the D is unclear. Germline assignment: CDR1 SGHNT and CDR2 YYREEE (reference sequence). The V and J ends lost 0 bases and 0 bases respectively, with 13 bases between them. The CDR3 length is 18 residues. Here the CDR3 DNA reads TGTGCCAGCAGCTTGGTAGGAGTCCGCGACTCCTATAATTCACCCCTCCACTTT. Translating it yields CASSLVGVRDSYNSPLHF.